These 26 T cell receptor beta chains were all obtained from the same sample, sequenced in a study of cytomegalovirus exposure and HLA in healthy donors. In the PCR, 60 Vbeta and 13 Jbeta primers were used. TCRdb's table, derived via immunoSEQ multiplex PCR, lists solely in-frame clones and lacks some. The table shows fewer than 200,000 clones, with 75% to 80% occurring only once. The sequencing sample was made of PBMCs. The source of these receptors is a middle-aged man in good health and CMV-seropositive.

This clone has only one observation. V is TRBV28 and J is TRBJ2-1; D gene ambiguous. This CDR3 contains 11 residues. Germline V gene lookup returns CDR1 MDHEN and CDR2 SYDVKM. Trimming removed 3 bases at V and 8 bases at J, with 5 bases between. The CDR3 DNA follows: TGTGCCAGCAGTTTGTCATATGAGCAGTTCTTC. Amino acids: CASSLSYEQFF.

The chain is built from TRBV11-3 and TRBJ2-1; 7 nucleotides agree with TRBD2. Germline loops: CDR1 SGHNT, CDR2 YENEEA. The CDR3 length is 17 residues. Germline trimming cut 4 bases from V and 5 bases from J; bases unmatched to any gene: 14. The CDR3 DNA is TGTGCCAGCAGCTCTAAACTCCTCCAGCGGGAAAACAATGAGCAGTTCTTC. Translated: CASSSKLLQRENNEQFF.

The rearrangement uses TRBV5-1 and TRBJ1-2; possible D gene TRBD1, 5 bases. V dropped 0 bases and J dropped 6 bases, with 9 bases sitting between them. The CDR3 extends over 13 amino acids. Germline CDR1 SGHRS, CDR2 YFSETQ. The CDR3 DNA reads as TGCGCCAGCAGCTTGGCCGGGGGGGATGGCTACACCTTC. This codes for CASSLAGGDGYTF.

CDR3: CASSLGVELAGGEQYF. The CDR3 region has the DNA TGTGCCAGCAGCTTAGGGGTGGAACTAGCGGGAGGCGAGCAGTACTTC. The rearrangement joins TRBV7-8 to TRBJ2-7, with 12 nucleotides matching TRBD2. The germline V gene encodes CDR1 SGHVS and CDR2 FQNEAQ. The CDR3 loop spans 16 amino acids. Trimming took 1 base from V and 6 from J; bases not matched to a gene: 7. Looking up the rest from reference TRBV7-8 and TRBJ2-7 gives the full variable domain: GAGVSQSPRYKVAKRGQDVALRCDPISGHVSLFWYQQALGQGPEFLTYFQNEAQLDKSGLPSDRFFAERPEGSVSTLKIQRTQQEDSAVYLCASSLGVELAGGEQYFGPGTRLTVT.

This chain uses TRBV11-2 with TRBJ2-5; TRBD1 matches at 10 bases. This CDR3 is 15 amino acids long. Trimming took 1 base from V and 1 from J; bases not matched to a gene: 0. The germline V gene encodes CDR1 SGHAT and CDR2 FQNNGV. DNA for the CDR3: TGTGCCAGCAGCTTAGGGACAGGGGGCCAAGAGACCCAGTACTTC. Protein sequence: CASSLGTGGQETQYF.

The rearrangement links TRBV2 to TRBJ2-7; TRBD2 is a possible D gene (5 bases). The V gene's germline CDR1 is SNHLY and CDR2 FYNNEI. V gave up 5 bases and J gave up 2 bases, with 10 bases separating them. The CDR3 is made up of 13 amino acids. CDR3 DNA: TGTGCCAGCAGTAAGGACGGGACCTACGAGCAGTACTTC. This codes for CASSKDGTYEQYF.

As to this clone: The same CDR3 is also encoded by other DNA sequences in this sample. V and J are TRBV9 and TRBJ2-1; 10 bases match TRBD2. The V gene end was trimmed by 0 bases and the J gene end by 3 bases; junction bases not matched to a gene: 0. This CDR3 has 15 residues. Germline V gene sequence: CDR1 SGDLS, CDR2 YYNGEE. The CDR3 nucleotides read TGTGCCAGCAGCGTAGGGACTAGCGGCTACAATGAGCAGTTCTTC. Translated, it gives CASSVGTSGYNEQFF.

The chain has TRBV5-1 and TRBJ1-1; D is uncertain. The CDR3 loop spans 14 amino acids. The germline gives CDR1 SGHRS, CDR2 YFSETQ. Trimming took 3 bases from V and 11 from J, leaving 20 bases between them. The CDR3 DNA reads TGCGCCAGCAGCTGGGAGGGCGGTGGGTCCGAGGCTTTCTTT. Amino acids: CASSWEGGGSEAFF.

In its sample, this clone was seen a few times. The CDR3 is CASSISGRAVNEQFF. The DNA of the CDR3 is TGCGCCAGCAGCATCAGCGGGAGGGCAGTCAATGAGCAGTTCTTC. The rearrangement uses TRBV5-1 and TRBJ2-1; 10 bases fit TRBD2. The CDR3 is made up of 15 amino acids. Germline trimming cut 4 bases from V and 6 bases from J; bases unmatched to any gene: 7. Germline V gene data show CDR1 as SGHRS and CDR2 as YFSETQ.

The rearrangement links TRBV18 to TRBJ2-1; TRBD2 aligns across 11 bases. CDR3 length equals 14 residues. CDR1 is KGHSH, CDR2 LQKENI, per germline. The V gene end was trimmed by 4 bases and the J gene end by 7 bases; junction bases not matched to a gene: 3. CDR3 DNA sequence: TGTGCCAGCTCACTAGCGGGAGGGACGAATGAGCAGTTCTTC. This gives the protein CASSLAGGTNEQFF.

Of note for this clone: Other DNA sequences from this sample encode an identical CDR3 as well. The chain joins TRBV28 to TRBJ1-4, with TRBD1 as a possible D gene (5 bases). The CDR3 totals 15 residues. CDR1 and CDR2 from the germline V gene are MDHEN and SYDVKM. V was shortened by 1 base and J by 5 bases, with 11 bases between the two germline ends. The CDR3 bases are TGTGCCAGCAGTTTATCGACAGCTACGAATGAAAAACTGTTTTTT. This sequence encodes CASSLSTATNEKLFF.

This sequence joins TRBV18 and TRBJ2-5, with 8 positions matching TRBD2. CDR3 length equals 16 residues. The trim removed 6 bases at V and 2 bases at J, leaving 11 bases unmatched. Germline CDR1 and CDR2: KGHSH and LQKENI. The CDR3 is CASSIGVAGKQETQYF. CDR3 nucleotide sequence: TGTGCCAGCTCGATCGGGGTAGCGGGAAAACAAGAGACCCAGTACTTC.

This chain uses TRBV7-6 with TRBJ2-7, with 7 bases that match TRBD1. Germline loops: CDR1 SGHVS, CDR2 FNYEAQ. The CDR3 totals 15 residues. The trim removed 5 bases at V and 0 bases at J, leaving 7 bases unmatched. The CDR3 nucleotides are TGTGCCAGCAGCAGAAACTGGGACAGCTCCTACGAGCAGTACTTC. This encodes CASSRNWDSSYEQYF.

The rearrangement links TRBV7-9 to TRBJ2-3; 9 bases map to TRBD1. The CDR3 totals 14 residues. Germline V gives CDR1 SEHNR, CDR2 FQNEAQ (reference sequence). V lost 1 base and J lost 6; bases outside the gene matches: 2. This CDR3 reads CASSLGQGGDTQYF. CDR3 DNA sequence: TGTGCCAGCAGCTTAGGACAGGGGGGTGATACGCAGTATTTT. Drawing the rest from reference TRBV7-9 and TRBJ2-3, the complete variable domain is DTGVSQNPRHKITKRGQNVTFRCDPISEHNRLYWYRQTLGQGPEFLTYFQNEAQLEKSRLLSDRFSAERPKGSFSTLEIQRTEQGDSAMYLCASSLGQGGDTQYFGPGTRLTVL.

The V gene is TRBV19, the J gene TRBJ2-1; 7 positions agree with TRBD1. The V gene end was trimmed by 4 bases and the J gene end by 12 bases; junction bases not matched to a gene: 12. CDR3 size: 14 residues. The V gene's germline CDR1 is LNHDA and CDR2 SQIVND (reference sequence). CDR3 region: CASSTPGPAGGQFF. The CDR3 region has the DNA TGTGCCAGTAGTACTCCGGGGCCAGCAGGGGGGCAGTTCTTC.

The CDR3 reads CASSPPLGPVQTQYF. In DNA, the CDR3 is TGTGCCAGCAGCCCTCCCCTGGGGCCTGTACAGACCCAGTACTTC. The chain couples TRBV7-9 to TRBJ2-5; tentative D call: TRBD1 (5 bases). Per the germline V gene, CDR1 is SEHNR and CDR2 is FQNEAQ (reference sequence). The CDR3 covers 15 residues. Trimming left V 5 bases short and J 6 bases short, with 19 bases between.

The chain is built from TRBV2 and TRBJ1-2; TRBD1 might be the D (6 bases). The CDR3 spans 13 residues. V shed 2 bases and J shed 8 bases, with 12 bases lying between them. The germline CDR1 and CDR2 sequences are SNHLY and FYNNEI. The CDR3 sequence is CASSENQGYGYTF. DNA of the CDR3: TGTGCCAGCAGTGAAAACCAGGGGTACGGCTACACCTTC.

The CDR3 sequence is CAISETANTEAFF. The CDR3 DNA sequence: TGTGCCATCAGTGAGACAGCTAACACTGAAGCTTTCTTT. The chain recombines TRBV10-3 with TRBJ1-1, with D unclear. The CDR3 runs to 13 residues. Trimming removed 2 bases at V and 2 bases at J, with 6 bases between. Germline loops: CDR1 ENHRY, CDR2 SYGVKD.

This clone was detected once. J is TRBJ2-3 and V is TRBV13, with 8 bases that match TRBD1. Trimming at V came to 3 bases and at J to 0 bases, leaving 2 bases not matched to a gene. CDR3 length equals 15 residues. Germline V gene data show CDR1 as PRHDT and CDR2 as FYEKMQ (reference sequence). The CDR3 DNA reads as TGTGCCAGCAGCTTCGGACAGGGCAGCACAGATACGCAGTATTTT. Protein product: CASSFGQGSTDTQYF.

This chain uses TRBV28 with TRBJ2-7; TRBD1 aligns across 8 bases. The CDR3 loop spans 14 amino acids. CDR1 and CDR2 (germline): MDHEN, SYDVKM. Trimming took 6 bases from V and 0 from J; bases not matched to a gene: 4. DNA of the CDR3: TGTGCCAGCAGGCGACAGGGGTCCTCCTACGAGCAGTACTTC. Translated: CASRRQGSSYEQYF.

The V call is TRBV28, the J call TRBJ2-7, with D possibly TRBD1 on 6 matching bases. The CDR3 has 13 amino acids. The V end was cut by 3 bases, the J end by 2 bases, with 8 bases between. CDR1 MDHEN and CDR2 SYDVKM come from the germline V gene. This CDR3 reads CASSLPGAYEQYF. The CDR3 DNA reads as TGTGCCAGCAGTTTGCCAGGGGCCTACGAGCAGTACTTC.

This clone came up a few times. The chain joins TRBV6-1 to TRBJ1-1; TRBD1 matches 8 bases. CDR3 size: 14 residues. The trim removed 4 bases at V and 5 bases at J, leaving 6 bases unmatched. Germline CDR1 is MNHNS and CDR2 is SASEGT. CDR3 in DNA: TGTGCCAGCAGTGTAGGACAGGGAGGGACTGAAGCTTTCTTT. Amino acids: CASSVGQGGTEAFF.

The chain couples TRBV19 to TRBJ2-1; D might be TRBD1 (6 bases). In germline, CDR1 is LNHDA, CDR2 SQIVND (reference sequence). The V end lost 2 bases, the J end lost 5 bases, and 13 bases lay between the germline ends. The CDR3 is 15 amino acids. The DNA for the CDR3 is TGTGCCAGTAGTATAAGGGGGTCAGGCAACAATGAGCAGTTCTTC. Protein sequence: CASSIRGSGNNEQFF.

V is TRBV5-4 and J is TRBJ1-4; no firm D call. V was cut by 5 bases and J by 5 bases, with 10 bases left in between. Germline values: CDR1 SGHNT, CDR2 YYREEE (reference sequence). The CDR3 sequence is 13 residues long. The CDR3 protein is CASSSSSNEKLFF. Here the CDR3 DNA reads TGTGCCAGCAGTTCGAGCTCGAATGAAAAACTGTTTTTT.

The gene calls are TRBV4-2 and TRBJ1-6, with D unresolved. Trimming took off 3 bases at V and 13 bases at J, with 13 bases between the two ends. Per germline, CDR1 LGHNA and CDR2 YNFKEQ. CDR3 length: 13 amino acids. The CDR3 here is CASSQVNEVPLHF. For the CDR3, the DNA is TGTGCCAGCAGCCAGGTGAATGAGGTTCCCCTCCACTTT.

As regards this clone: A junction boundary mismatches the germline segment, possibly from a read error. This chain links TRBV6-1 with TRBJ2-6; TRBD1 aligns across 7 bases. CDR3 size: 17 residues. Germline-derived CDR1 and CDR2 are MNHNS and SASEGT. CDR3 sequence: CASSGGQLYSGANGLTF. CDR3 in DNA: TGTGCCAGCAGTGGGGGACAGCTTTACTCTGGGGCCAACGGCCTGACTTTC.